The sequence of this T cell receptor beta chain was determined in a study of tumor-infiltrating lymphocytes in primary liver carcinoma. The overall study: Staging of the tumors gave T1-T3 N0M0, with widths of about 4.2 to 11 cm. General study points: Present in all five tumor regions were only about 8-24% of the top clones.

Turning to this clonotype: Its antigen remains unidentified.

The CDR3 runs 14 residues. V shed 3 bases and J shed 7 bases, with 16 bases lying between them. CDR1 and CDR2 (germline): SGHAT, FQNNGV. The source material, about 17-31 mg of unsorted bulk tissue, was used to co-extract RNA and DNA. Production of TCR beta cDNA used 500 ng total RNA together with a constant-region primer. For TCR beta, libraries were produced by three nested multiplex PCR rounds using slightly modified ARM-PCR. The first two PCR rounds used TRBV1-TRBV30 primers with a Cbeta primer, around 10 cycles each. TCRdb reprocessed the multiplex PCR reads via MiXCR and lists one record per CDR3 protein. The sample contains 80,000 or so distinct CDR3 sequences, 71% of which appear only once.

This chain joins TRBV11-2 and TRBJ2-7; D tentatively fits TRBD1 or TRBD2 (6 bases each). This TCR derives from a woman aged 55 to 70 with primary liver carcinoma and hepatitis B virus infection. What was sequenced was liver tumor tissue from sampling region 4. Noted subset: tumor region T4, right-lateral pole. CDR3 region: CASSLTRGRYEQYF. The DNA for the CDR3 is TGTGCCAGCAGCTTGACTAGGGGGAGATATGAGCAGTACTTC.